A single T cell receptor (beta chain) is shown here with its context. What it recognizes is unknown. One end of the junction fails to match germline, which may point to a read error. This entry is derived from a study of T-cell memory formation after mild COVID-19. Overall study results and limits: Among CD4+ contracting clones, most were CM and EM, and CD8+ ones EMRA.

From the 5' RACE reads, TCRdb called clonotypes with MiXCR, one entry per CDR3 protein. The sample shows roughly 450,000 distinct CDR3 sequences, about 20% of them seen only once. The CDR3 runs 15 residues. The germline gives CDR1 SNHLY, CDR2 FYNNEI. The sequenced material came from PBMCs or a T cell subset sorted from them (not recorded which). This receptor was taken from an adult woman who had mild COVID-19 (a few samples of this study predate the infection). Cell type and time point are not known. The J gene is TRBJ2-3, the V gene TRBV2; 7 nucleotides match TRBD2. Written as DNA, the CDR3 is TGTGCCAGCAGTAAAGCGGGGCCTTCCACGGGTACGCAGTATTTT. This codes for CASSKAGPSTGTQYF.